This T cell receptor beta chain was sequenced in a study of blood T cells in healthy people across ages. This CDR3 comprises 14 residues. Germline assignment: CDR1 SQVTM and CDR2 ANQGSEA. Unmatched junction bases numbered 7, after V lost 6 bases and J lost 7 bases. In this sample, this clonotype turned up a few times. Combining a sample-barcoded 5' primer with a J-beta primer mix, a second PCR ran for about 7 to 12 cycles. TCRdb re-derived calls from the 5' RACE reads in MiXCR, one entry per CDR3 protein. In the table there are 700,000 to 800,000 distinct CDR3 sequences, approximately 39% of which are singletons.

The source of this sequence is an older woman in good health. The rearrangement uses TRBV29-1 and TRBJ2-1; 12 bases are a match to TRBD1. The sequenced sample was blood. The CDR3 coding sequence is TGCAGCGTCCCCGGGACAGGGGGCTGGAATGAGCAGTTCTTC. Its protein is CSVPGTGGWNEQFF.